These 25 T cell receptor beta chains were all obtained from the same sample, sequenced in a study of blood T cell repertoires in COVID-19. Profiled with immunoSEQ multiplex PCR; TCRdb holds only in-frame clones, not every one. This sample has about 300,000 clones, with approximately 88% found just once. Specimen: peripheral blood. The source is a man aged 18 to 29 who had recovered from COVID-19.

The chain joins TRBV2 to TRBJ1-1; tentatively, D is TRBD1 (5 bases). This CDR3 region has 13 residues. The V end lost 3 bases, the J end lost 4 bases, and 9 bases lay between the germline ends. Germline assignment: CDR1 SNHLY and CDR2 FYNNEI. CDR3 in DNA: TGTGCCAGCAGTGAGCTCGGGGGCACTGAAGCTTTCTTT. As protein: CASSELGGTEAFF.

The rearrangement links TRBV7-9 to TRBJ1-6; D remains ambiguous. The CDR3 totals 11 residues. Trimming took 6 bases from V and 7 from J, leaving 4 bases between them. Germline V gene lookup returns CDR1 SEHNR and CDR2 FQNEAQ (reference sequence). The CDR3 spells CASSLNSPLHF. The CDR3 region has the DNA TGTGCCAGCAGTCTAAATTCACCCCTCCACTTT.

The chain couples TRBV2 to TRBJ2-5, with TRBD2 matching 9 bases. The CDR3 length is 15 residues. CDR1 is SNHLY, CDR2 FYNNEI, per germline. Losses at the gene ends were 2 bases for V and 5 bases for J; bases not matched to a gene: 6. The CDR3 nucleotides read TGTGCCAGCAGTGAAAGGCGGGGGGGCACGGAGACCCAGTACTTC. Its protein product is CASSERRGGTETQYF.

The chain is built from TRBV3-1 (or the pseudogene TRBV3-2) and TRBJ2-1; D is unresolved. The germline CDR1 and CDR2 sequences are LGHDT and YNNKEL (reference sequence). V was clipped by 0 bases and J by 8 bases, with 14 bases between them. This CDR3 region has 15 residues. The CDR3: CASSQEGPLEDEQFF. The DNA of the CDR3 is TGTGCCAGCAGCCAAGAGGGTCCCCTCGAGGATGAGCAGTTCTTC.

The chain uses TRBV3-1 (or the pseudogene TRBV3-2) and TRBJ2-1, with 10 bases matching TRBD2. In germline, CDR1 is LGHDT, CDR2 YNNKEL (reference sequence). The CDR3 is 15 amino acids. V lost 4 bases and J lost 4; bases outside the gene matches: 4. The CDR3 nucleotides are TGTGCCAGCAGCCGCGGGACTAGCGCGTACAATGAGCAGTTCTTC. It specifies CASSRGTSAYNEQFF.

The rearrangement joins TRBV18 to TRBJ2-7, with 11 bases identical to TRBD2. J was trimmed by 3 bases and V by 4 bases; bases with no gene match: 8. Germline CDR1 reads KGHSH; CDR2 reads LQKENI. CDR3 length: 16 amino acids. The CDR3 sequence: CASSRAGTSGDYEQYF. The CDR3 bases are TGTGCCAGCTCACGGGCCGGGACTAGCGGAGACTACGAGCAGTACTTC.

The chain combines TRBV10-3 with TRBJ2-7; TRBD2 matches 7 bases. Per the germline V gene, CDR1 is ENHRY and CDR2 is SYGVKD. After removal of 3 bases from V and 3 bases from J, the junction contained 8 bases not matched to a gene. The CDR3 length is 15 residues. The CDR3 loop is CAISDRSTSVYEQYF. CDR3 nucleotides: TGTGCCATCAGTGACCGTTCCACTAGCGTCTACGAGCAGTACTTC.

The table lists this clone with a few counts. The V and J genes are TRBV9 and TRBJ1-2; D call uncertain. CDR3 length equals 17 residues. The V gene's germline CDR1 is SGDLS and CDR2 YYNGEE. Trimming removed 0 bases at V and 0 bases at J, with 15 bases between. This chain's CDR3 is CASSVEAAGTSNYGYTF. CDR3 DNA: TGTGCCAGCAGCGTAGAAGCGGCAGGAACCTCTAACTATGGCTACACCTTC.

The CDR3 DNA reads TGTGCCAGTAGTACCGGACAAATAAAGAACACTGAAGCTTTCTTT. The encoded protein is CASSTGQIKNTEAFF. The chain is built from TRBV19 and TRBJ1-1; a weak D match, TRBD1 (5 bases). Deletions cut 4 bases from V and 1 base from J, with 13 bases between. CDR3 length equals 15 residues. CDR1 LNHDA and CDR2 SQIVND come from the germline V gene (reference sequence).

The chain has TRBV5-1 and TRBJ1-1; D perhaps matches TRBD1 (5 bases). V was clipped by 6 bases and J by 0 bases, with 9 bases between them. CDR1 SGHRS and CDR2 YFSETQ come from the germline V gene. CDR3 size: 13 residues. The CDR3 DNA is TGCGCCAGCACCGGGGGGATGAACACTGAAGCTTTCTTT. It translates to CASTGGMNTEAFF.

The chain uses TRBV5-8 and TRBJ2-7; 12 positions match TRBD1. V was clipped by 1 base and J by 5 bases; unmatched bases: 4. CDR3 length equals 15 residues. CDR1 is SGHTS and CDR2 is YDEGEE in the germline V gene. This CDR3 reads CASSLWGQGADEQYF. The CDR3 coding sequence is TGTGCCAGCAGCTTGTGGGGACAGGGGGCGGACGAGCAGTACTTC.

The CDR3 protein is CASTYLGTGVEKLFF. The CDR3 nucleotides read TGTGCCAGTACCTACTTAGGGACAGGGGTGGAAAAACTGTTTTTT. This chain joins TRBV19 and TRBJ1-4, with 10 bases fitting TRBD1. The CDR3 totals 15 residues. The germline V gene has CDR1 LNHDA and CDR2 SQIVND (reference sequence). The V and J ends lost 7 bases and 8 bases, in that order; junction bases with no gene match: 10.

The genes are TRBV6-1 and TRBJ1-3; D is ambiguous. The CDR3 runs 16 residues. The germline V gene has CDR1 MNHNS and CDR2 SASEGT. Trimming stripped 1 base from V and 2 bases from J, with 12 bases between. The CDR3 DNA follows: TGTGCCAGCAGTGAAGTGCTCGGAGAAACTGGAAACACCATATATTTT. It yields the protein CASSEVLGETGNTIYF.

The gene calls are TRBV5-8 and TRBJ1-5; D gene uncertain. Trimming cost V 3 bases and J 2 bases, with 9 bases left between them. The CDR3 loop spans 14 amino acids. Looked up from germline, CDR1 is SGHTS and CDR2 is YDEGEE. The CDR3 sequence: CASSYRGGNQPQHF. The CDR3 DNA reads TGTGCCAGCAGCTACCGAGGAGGCAATCAGCCCCAGCATTTT.

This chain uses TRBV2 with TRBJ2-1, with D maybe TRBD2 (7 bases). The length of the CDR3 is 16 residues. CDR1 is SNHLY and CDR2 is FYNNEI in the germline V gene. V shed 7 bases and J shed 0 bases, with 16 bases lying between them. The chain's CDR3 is CASTGATSFSYNEQFF. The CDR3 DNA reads TGTGCCAGCACGGGGGCGACTAGCTTCTCCTACAATGAGCAGTTCTTC.

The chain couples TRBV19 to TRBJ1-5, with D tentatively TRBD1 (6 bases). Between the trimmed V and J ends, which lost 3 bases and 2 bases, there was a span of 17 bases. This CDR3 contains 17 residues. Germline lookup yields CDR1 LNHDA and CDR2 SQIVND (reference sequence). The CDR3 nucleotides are TGTGCCAGTAGTATCTCTAGTCCTAGGACAGGCAATCAGCCCCAGCATTTT. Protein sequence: CASSISSPRTGNQPQHF.

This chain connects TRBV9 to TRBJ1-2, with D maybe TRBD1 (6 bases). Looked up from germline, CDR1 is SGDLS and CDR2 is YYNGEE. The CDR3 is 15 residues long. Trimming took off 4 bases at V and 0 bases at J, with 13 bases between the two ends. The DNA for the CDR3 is TGTGCCAGCAGCACCCGGGACAACTCTAACTATGGCTACACCTTC. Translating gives CASSTRDNSNYGYTF.

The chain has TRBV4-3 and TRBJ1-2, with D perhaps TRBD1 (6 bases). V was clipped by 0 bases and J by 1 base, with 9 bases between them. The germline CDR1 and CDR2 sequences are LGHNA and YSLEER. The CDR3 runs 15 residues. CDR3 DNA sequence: TGCGCCAGCAGCCAAGATAAACAGGGTAACTATGGCTACACCTTC. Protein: CASSQDKQGNYGYTF.

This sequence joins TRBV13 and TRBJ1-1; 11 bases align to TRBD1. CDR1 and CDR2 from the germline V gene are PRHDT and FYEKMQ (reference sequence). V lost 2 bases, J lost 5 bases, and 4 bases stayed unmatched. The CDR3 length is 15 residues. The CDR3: CASSLLGQGATEAFF. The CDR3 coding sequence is TGTGCCAGCAGCTTACTCGGACAGGGGGCGACTGAAGCTTTCTTT.

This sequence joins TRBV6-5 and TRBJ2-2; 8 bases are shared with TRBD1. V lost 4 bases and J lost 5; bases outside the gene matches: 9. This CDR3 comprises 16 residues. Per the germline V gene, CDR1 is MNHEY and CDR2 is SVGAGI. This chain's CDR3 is CASSSRPGGLTGELFF. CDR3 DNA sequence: TGTGCCAGCAGTTCCCGTCCAGGGGGCTTAACCGGGGAGCTGTTTTTT.

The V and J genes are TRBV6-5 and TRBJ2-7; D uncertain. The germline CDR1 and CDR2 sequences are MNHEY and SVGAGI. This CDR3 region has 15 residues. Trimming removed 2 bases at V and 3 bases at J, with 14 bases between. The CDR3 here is CASSYGASSGYEQYF. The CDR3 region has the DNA TGTGCCAGCAGTTACGGTGCCAGTTCGGGCTACGAGCAGTACTTC.

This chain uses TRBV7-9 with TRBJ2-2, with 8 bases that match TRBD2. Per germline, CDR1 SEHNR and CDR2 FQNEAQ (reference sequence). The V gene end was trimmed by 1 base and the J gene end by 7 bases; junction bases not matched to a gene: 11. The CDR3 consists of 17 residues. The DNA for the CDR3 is TGTGCCAGCAGCTTAGGAGGACTAGCAAGTAAGGGCGGGGAGCTGTTTTTT. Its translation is CASSLGGLASKGGELFF.

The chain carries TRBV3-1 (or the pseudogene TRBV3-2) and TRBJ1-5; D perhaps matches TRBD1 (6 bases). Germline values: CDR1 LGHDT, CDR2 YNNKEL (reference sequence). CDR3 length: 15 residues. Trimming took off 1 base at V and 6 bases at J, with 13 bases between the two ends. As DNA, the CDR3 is TGTGCCAGCAGCCAAGGTTCAGGGGTTGCTCAGCCCCAGCATTTT. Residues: CASSQGSGVAQPQHF.

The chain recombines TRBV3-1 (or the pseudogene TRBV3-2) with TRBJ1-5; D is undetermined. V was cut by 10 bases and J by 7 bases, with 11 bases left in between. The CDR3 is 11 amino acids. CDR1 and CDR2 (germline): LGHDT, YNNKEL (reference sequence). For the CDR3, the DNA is TGTGCCAACACCCGAGGGCAGCCCCAGCATTTT. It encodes CANTRGQPQHF.

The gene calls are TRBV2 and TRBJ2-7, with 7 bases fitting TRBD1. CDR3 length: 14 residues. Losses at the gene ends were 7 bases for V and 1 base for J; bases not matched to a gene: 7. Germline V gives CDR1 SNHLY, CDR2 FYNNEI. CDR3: CASTSGDRSYEQYF. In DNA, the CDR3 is TGTGCCAGCACCTCAGGGGACAGATCCTACGAGCAGTACTTC.